This TCR beta chain was identified in a study of OX40 agonist ivuxolimab in advanced cancers. In the study overall: A history of anti-PD-1, anti-PD-L1 or anti-CTLA-4 therapy was acceptable, and over 30% had some.

V shed 6 bases and J 4 bases; nucleotides not matched to a gene: 8. CDR1 is MDHEN, CDR2 SYDVKM, per germline. This CDR3 has 14 amino acids. The table came from immunoSEQ multiplex PCR; TCRdb's copy has only in-frame clones and leaves some out. The table has about 100,000 clones, less than 95% seen once. This sequence was found in an adult with an advanced solid tumor such as melanoma, head and neck, liver or kidney cancer. The sample consisted of CD4+ or CD8+ T cells sorted from blood, taken in a trial of the OX40 agonist ivuxolimab. The V call is TRBV28, the J call TRBJ2-7; TRBD1 aligns across 8 bases. The CDR3 DNA is TGTGCCAGCAGGCCGGGACAGGCCACGTACGAGCAGTACTTC. This encodes CASRPGQATYEQYF.